The 18 T cell receptor beta chains below were found in one sample sequenced in a study of blood T cell repertoires in COVID-19. Produced via immunoSEQ multiplex PCR; TCRdb's table is partial and in-frame only. This repertoire shows about 55,000 clones, roughly 87% found once; its top ten account for roughly 10%. The sequenced material came from peripheral blood. These receptors were taken from a human donor in a cohort sampled during active COVID-19.

J is TRBJ2-5 and V is TRBV5-4; TRBD1 matches at 8 bases. Looked up from germline, CDR1 is SGHNT and CDR2 is YYREEE (reference sequence). The CDR3 spans 15 residues. V gave up 4 bases and J gave up 4 bases; unmatched junction bases: 9. DNA for the CDR3: TGTGCCAGCAGCCTTTTAGACAGGGGCGTAGAGACCCAGTACTTC. Protein sequence: CASSLLDRGVETQYF.

The chain uses TRBV11-2 and TRBJ2-3, with TRBD2 identical over 9 bases. Germline V CDR1 and CDR2: SGHAT, FQNNGV. Trimming removed 6 bases from V and 10 bases from J; junction bases left unmatched: 14. This CDR3 is 15 amino acids long. DNA for the CDR3: TGTGCCAGCAGGCCGCCGGGACTAGCAAGTCAGGCGCAGTATTTT. Its translation is CASRPPGLASQAQYF. Drawing the rest from reference TRBV11-2 and TRBJ2-3, the complete variable domain is EAGVAQSPRYKIIEKRQSVAFWCNPISGHATLYWYQQILGQGPKLLIQFQNNGVVDDSQLPKDRFSAERLKGVDSTLKIQPAKLEDSAVYLCASRPPGLASQAQYFGPGTRLTVL.

The chain joins TRBV15 to TRBJ2-7; 8 positions agree with TRBD2. From germline, CDR1 is LNHNV and CDR2 YYDKDF (reference sequence). After removal of 1 base from V and 1 base from J, the junction contained 9 bases not matched to a gene. This CDR3 has 17 residues. CDR3 loop: CATSRGPREGMSYEQYF. CDR3 bases: TGTGCCACCAGCAGAGGGCCCCGGGAGGGGATGTCCTACGAGCAGTACTTC.

The V call is TRBV7-9, the J call TRBJ1-2, with unresolved D. Trimming pared 3 bases from V and 6 bases from J, leaving 11 bases between. CDR3 length: 13 amino acids. The V gene's germline CDR1 is SEHNR and CDR2 FQNEAQ (reference sequence). This CDR3 reads CASSFAVEDGYTF. DNA for the CDR3: TGTGCCAGCAGCTTTGCAGTGGAGGATGGCTACACCTTC.

V is TRBV11-2 and J is TRBJ2-1, with 7 bases that match TRBD1. The trim removed 2 bases at V and 6 bases at J, leaving 7 bases unmatched. The CDR3 consists of 15 residues. From germline, CDR1 is SGHAT and CDR2 FQNNGV. The CDR3 loop is CASSLNRDSTNEQFF. The CDR3 bases are TGTGCCAGCAGCTTAAACCGGGACAGTACCAATGAGCAGTTCTTC.

The chain has TRBV6-5 and TRBJ2-6; weak D call: TRBD2 (6 bases). Germline V lookup: CDR1 MNHEY, CDR2 SVGAGI. The CDR3 has 13 residues. The ends were cut back, 11 bases at V and 2 bases at J, with 10 bases in the middle. The CDR3 nucleotides are TGTGCCTCCCGGGAGCCTGGGGCCAACGTCCTGACTTTC. This gives the protein CASREPGANVLTF.

This rearrangement joins TRBV28 to TRBJ2-3; TRBD2 matches 11 bases. This CDR3 comprises 18 residues. The V gene's germline CDR1 is MDHEN and CDR2 SYDVKM. Trimming removed 3 bases from V and 2 bases from J; junction bases left unmatched: 10. The CDR3 DNA reads as TGTGCCAGCAGTTTCTCAACTAGCGGGAGCTCTGACACAGATACGCAGTATTTT. Translating gives CASSFSTSGSSDTDTQYF.

The V and J genes are TRBV7-2 and TRBJ1-4; 7 bases match TRBD1. CDR1 SGHTA and CDR2 FQGNSA come from the germline V gene. Losses at the gene ends were 5 bases for V and 8 bases for J; bases not matched to a gene: 14. The CDR3 has 16 residues. Here the CDR3 reads CASSPGFARGQEKLFF. CDR3 nucleotide sequence: TGTGCCAGCAGCCCCGGTTTTGCGAGGGGACAGGAAAAACTGTTTTTT.

The chain joins TRBV5-1 to TRBJ2-3; a possible D gene is TRBD2 (6 bases). The CDR3 consists of 13 residues. Germline assignment: CDR1 SGHRS and CDR2 YFSETQ. Trimming took off 3 bases at V and 5 bases at J, with 10 bases between the two ends. CDR3 nucleotides: TGCGCCAGCAGCTGGTCGGGGGAAGATACGCAGTATTTT. This codes for CASSWSGEDTQYF.

V and J are TRBV2 and TRBJ2-1; the match to TRBD2 covers 9 bases. J lost 8 bases, V lost 7 bases, and 21 bases had no gene match. CDR3 length: 18 amino acids. Looked up from germline, CDR1 is SNHLY and CDR2 is FYNNEI. CDR3 sequence: CASNFPGLALASADEQFF. For the CDR3, the DNA is TGTGCCAGCAACTTTCCGGGACTAGCACTAGCATCTGCCGATGAGCAGTTCTTC.

This chain connects TRBV11-2 to TRBJ2-7; 14 bases map to TRBD2. The CDR3 is made up of 16 amino acids. Germline lookup yields CDR1 SGHAT and CDR2 FQNNGV. V lost 5 bases, J lost 3 bases, and 6 bases stayed unmatched. Here the CDR3 DNA reads TGTGCCAGCAGCGAAGGGACTAGCGGGGGTTACTACGAGCAGTACTTC. It is translated as CASSEGTSGGYYEQYF.

The V call is TRBV9, the J call TRBJ2-7; possible D gene TRBD1, 5 bases. CDR1 and CDR2 from the germline V gene are SGDLS and YYNGEE. The CDR3 is made up of 15 amino acids. V was cut by 0 bases and J by 7 bases, with 17 bases left in between. The CDR3 loop is CASSVEGRDIGEQYF. The CDR3 DNA reads TGTGCCAGCAGCGTAGAGGGCAGGGATATAGGGGAGCAGTACTTC.

The V gene is TRBV28, the J gene TRBJ1-4; the D is unclear. This CDR3 has 14 amino acids. Per the germline V gene, CDR1 is MDHEN and CDR2 is SYDVKM. V gave up 4 bases and J gave up 7 bases, with 13 bases separating them. DNA of the CDR3: TGTGCCAGCAGTTCGGGTTCGTCGAGTGAAAAACTGTTTTTT. Residues: CASSSGSSSEKLFF.

This clone was seen just once. The V gene is TRBV9, the J gene TRBJ2-1, with 10 bases fitting TRBD2. This CDR3 has 15 amino acids. Germline-derived CDR1 and CDR2 are SGDLS and YYNGEE. The J segment lost 4 bases and the V segment lost 3 bases, leaving 4 bases of the junction unmatched. The CDR3 DNA reads as TGTGCCAGCAGCGCTACTAGCGGGGTTTACAATGAGCAGTTCTTC. It is translated as CASSATSGVYNEQFF.

The J gene is TRBJ2-7, the V gene TRBV5-1; 8 bases map to TRBD1. Germline CDR1 reads SGHRS; CDR2 reads YFSETQ. J lost 3 bases, V lost 0 bases, and 5 bases had no gene match. The CDR3 is 15 residues long. CDR3 coding DNA: TGCGCCAGCAGCTTGGACAGGGGGAGGAACTACGAGCAGTACTTC. This gives the protein CASSLDRGRNYEQYF.

The chain recombines TRBV6-1 with TRBJ2-7; 7 bases match TRBD1. Germline V gene sequence: CDR1 MNHNS, CDR2 SASEGT. CDR3 length equals 16 residues. Unmatched junction bases numbered 10, after V lost 2 bases and J lost 3 bases. The CDR3 region has the DNA TGTGCCAGCAGTGAAAGGGCCGGGACAGAAGGCTACGAGCAGTACTTC. It encodes CASSERAGTEGYEQYF.

CDR3 sequence: CASGRGVNQPQHF. The CDR3 DNA follows: TGTGCCAGCGGTCGAGGAGTTAATCAGCCCCAGCATTTT. The chain employs TRBV27 and TRBJ1-5; the D is unclear. Germline V CDR1 and CDR2: MNHEY, SMNVEV (reference sequence). The CDR3 is made up of 13 amino acids. The V end lost 8 bases, the J end lost 4 bases, and 12 bases lay between the germline ends.

This clone has just one count. This chain uses TRBV28 with TRBJ1-5; the D is unclear. The CDR3 runs to 12 residues. V lost 5 bases and J lost 9, with 11 bases in between. The V gene's germline CDR1 is MDHEN and CDR2 SYDVKM. The CDR3 sequence: CASSPLGSPQHF. In DNA form, the CDR3 reads TGTGCCAGCAGTCCCCTCGGGTCGCCCCAGCATTTT.